Listed here is a single T cell receptor (beta chain). Germline lookup yields CDR1 SEHNR and CDR2 FQNEAQ (reference sequence). Trimming left V 5 bases short and J 8 bases short, with 18 bases between. CDR3 size: 15 residues. The data derive from a study of T cell changes during pregnancy in multiple sclerosis. Here immunoSEQ multiplex PCR was the method, and the copy in TCRdb shows in-frame clones only, minus some. The sample holds about 110,000 clones, 80% to 95% seen once. This TCR was sampled from a female donor with multiple sclerosis, enrolled in a pregnancy study. This chain uses TRBV7-9 with TRBJ1-4; D unresolved. This specimen was peripheral blood, taken after pregnancy. Here the CDR3 reads CASSPRVVAEEKLFF. The CDR3 DNA reads TGTGCCAGCAGCCCCCGGGTAGTGGCGGAGGAAAAACTGTTTTTT.